A single sample is the source of the 16 T cell receptor beta chains below, sequenced in a study of a mutant IDH1 vaccine in newly diagnosed glioma. Time point indicated: week 35, safety follow-up. It was 300 ug of mutant IDH1 20-mer peptide that made up each vaccine dose, given with topical imiquimod. Some clones are missing from TCRdb's copy, which holds only in-frame ones; the method was immunoSEQ multiplex PCR. The repertoire holds approximately 45,000 clones, with approximately 92% as singletons. The antigens these receptors bind are not known. The sequencing used PBMCs, collected from a glioma patient whose treatment included an IDH1 peptide vaccine. The origin of the receptors is a man over 45 with glioma.

This chain joins TRBV7-2 and TRBJ2-5; the match to TRBD1 covers 12 bases. This CDR3 comprises 16 residues. Trimming took 6 bases from V and 4 from J; bases not matched to a gene: 9. Per the germline V gene, CDR1 is SGHTA and CDR2 is FQGNSA. The CDR3 is CASRAAGTGGGETQYF. CDR3 in DNA: TGTGCCAGCAGGGCAGCCGGGACAGGGGGCGGAGAGACCCAGTACTTC.

The chain carries TRBV7-5 and TRBJ2-7; whether TRBD1, the table's D call, matches the DNA was not checked. TRBV7-5 has pseudogene status. The CDR3 length is 14 residues. CDR3 protein: CARSFPGQTLEQYF. The CDR3 DNA is TGTGCCAGAAGCTTCCCGGGACAAACCCTCGAGCAGTACTTC.

The chain is built from TRBV7-2 and TRBJ1-5; perhaps TRBD1 as D (5 bases). Trimming pared 0 bases from V and 1 base from J, leaving 7 bases between. CDR3 length: 15 residues. The germline V gene has CDR1 SGHTA and CDR2 FQGNSA. The CDR3 nucleotides read TGTGCCAGCAGCTTAGCGGGGGGAAGCAATCAGCCCCAGCATTTT. It specifies CASSLAGGSNQPQHF. Full variable domain (missing parts from reference TRBV7-2 and TRBJ1-5): GAGVSQSPSNKVTEKGKDVELRCDPISGHTALYWYRQSLGQGLEFLIYFQGNSAPDKSGLPSDRFSAERTGGSVSTLTIQRTQQEDSAVYLCASSLAGGSNQPQHFGDGTRLSIL.

The chain has TRBV6-1 and TRBJ2-7; D remains ambiguous. Germline V gives CDR1 MNHNS, CDR2 SASEGT. The CDR3 consists of 13 residues. V was pared by 3 bases and J by 9 bases, with 15 bases between. CDR3 loop: CASSESAPTGQYF. The CDR3 DNA reads as TGTGCCAGCAGTGAGTCCGCCCCGACCGGGCAGTACTTC.

J is TRBJ1-6 and V is TRBV7-8; 7 nucleotides match TRBD1. The CDR3 loop spans 16 amino acids. Germline V gene data show CDR1 as SGHVS and CDR2 as FQNEAQ. The J segment lost 2 bases and the V segment lost 5 bases, leaving 6 bases of the junction unmatched. For the CDR3, the DNA is TGTGCCAGCAGCCGTGACAGGGTCCCCTATAATTCACCCCTCCACTTT. Protein: CASSRDRVPYNSPLHF.

A single count supports this clone. The CDR3 nucleotides are TGTGCCAGCGCCCCAGGGCTTCAGCCCCAGCATTTT. Protein sequence: CASAPGLQPQHF. V is TRBV7-2 and J is TRBJ1-5; the D gene is possibly TRBD1 (5 bases). Germline CDR1 is SGHTA and CDR2 is FQGNSA. The CDR3 is 12 residues long. Trimming cost V 8 bases and J 6 bases, with 11 bases left between them.

The chain employs TRBV4-2 and TRBJ2-1, with TRBD2 as a possible D gene (5 bases). V was cut by 4 bases and J by 1 base, with 11 bases left in between. This CDR3 contains 15 residues. From germline, CDR1 is LGHNA and CDR2 YNFKEQ. CDR3 region: CASSLGEMSYNEQFF. CDR3 sequence (DNA): TGTGCCAGCAGCCTCGGGGAGATGTCCTACAATGAGCAGTTCTTC.

The rearrangement uses TRBV29-1 and TRBJ2-1; 9 bases fit TRBD2. There are 15 residues in the CDR3. V lost 3 bases and J lost 3; bases outside the gene matches: 6. In germline, CDR1 is SQVTM, CDR2 ANQGSEA. The CDR3 DNA is TGCAGCGTTGATGCCGCGGGAGGGAACTACAATGAGCAGTTCTTC. As protein: CSVDAAGGNYNEQFF.

This chain links TRBV5-4 with TRBJ2-7; D is possibly TRBD2 (5 bases). V lost 6 bases to trimming and J lost 2 bases, with 15 bases between them. Per the germline V gene, CDR1 is SGHNT and CDR2 is YYREEE (reference sequence). The CDR3 runs to 14 residues. The CDR3 protein is CASNYFGETYEQYF. As DNA, the CDR3 is TGTGCCAGCAATTATTTCGGGGAGACCTACGAGCAGTACTTC.

The J gene is TRBJ2-3, the V gene TRBV7-9; D unclear. V lost 6 bases, J lost 6 bases, and 13 bases lay in between. This CDR3 contains 13 residues. Per germline, CDR1 SEHNR and CDR2 FQNEAQ (reference sequence). CDR3 region: CASSQYSSDTQYF. The DNA of the CDR3 is TGTGCCAGCAGTCAATACTCCTCGGATACGCAGTATTTT.

The chain combines TRBV25-1 with TRBJ2-7, with 11 bases that match TRBD2. Germline V lookup: CDR1 MGHDK, CDR2 SYGVNS. V lost 6 bases to trimming and J lost 2 bases; unmatched junction nucleotides: 6. The CDR3 loop spans 15 amino acids. The CDR3: CASSPTSGATYEQYF. The CDR3 DNA follows: TGTGCCAGCAGCCCGACTAGCGGGGCAACCTACGAGCAGTACTTC.

The chain uses TRBV30 and TRBJ1-5; tentatively, D is TRBD1 (5 bases). The CDR3 runs 15 residues. Trimming stripped 2 bases from V and 0 bases from J, with 11 bases between. CDR1 and CDR2 from the germline V gene are GTSNPN and SVGIG (reference sequence). In nucleotides, the CDR3 is TGTGCCTGGAGTCGAGGGGTGGATAGCAATCAGCCCCAGCATTTT. Translating gives CAWSRGVDSNQPQHF. Full variable domain (outside the CDR3, taken from reference TRBV30 and TRBJ1-5): SQTIHQWPATLVQPVGSPLSLECTVEGTSNPNLYWYRQAAGRGLQLLFYSVGIGQISSEVPQNLSASRPQDRQFILSSKKLLLSDSGFYLCAWSRGVDSNQPQHFGDGTRLSIL.

The V call is TRBV27, the J call TRBJ2-5, with D possibly being TRBD1 or TRBD2 (5 bases each). CDR3 length: 14 amino acids. Trimming left V 5 bases short and J 5 bases short, with 15 bases between. Germline loops: CDR1 MNHEY, CDR2 SMNVEV (reference sequence). CDR3 sequence (DNA): TGTGCCAGCAGTCCCTCCGGGACCGGGGAGACCCAGTACTTC. The encoded protein is CASSPSGTGETQYF.

The chain combines TRBV6-5 with TRBJ1-1, with a possible D match to TRBD1 (5 bases). This CDR3 has 13 amino acids. Deletions cut 6 bases from V and 8 bases from J, with 16 bases between. The germline CDR1 and CDR2 sequences are MNHEY and SVGAGI. The CDR3 is CASSKPRTLEAFF. In DNA, the CDR3 is TGTGCCAGCAGCAAACCCCGGACACTAGAAGCTTTCTTT.

A word on this clone: The junction departs from the called germline gene at one end, perhaps through a read error. J is TRBJ2-5 and V is TRBV7-7; no firm D call. The germline gives CDR1 SSHAT, CDR2 FNYEAQ (reference sequence). The CDR3 sequence is 13 residues long. The CDR3 loop is CASSPGRQETQYF. The CDR3 DNA reads TGTGCTAGCAGCCCCGGACGGCAAGAGACCCAGTACTTC.

The V and J genes are TRBV28 and TRBJ1-1; D is unclear. There are 14 residues in the CDR3. Germline V lookup: CDR1 MDHEN, CDR2 SYDVKM. Deletions cut 1 base from V and 2 bases from J, with 8 bases between. The CDR3 DNA sequence: TGTGCCAGCAGTTTATCCGGGGTAAACACTGAAGCTTTCTTT. Amino acids: CASSLSGVNTEAFF.